Described below is a single T cell receptor (beta chain) sequence and its context. Antigen: not known. What made the TCR beta cDNA was 5'RACE template switching with UMIs. TCRdb reanalyzed the 5' RACE reads, giving one entry per CDR3 protein sequence and no DNA. The sample has about 460,000 distinct CDR3 sequences; the top ten hold over 1.1%. The data are from a study of T cells expressing NK-cell markers. The study's findings and limits: Dominant NKG2C+ clonotype frequencies of about 1.0-7.0% of CD8+ T cells were measured in roughly 6 donors. These clonotypes additionally ranked first within the CD3+CD56-NKG2C+ fraction of a few donors.

This CDR3 contains 12 residues. The sample was blood T cells: a sorted CD56 or NKG2C T cell subset, CD4+ or CD8+ T cells, or bulk PBMC T cells (not recorded which). The chain links TRBV12-3 or TRBV12-4 to TRBJ1-5. The source of this sequence is a woman aged 50 to 60 in good health. The CDR3 reads CASRLDAQPQHF.